These 27 T cell receptor beta chains came from one sample sequenced in a study of Ad26.COV2.S vaccination and SARS-CoV-2 variants. Treatment of the sample: around 19 received Ad26.COV2.S at low or high dose, single or two shots; several received placebo; per-sample allocation not given. Sampling took place 63 days after the first vaccine or placebo injection. TCRdb's table, derived via immunoSEQ multiplex PCR, lists solely in-frame clones and lacks some. The sample includes 300,000 to 400,000 clones, around 87% of them seen just once. This specimen was peripheral blood, taken in a trial of Ad26.COV2.S vaccine versus placebo. The receptors derive from a person between 18 and 59 years old who received the Ad26.COV2.S COVID-19 vaccine or a placebo.

V is TRBV18 and J is TRBJ1-1; D may be TRBD1 (5 bases). The CDR3 runs 15 residues. The V end lost 1 base, the J end lost 1 base, and 10 bases lay between the germline ends. Germline CDR1 reads KGHSH; CDR2 reads LQKENI. The CDR3: CASSPRGTANTEAFF. CDR3 DNA: TGTGCCAGCTCACCACGTGGGACGGCGAACACTGAAGCTTTCTTT.

This clone showed up just once. V and J are TRBV3-1 (or the pseudogene TRBV3-2) and TRBJ2-1; D gene ambiguous. The CDR3 loop spans 11 amino acids. With 5 bases removed from V and 6 bases from J, the gap between germline ends came to 5 bases. Germline CDR1 is LGHDT and CDR2 is YNNKEL (reference sequence). CDR3 residues: CASSYFNEQFF. CDR3 nucleotides: TGTGCCAGCAGCTACTTCAATGAGCAGTTCTTC.

J is TRBJ1-2 and V is TRBV12-5; TRBD1 aligns across 7 bases. The CDR3 sequence is 18 residues long. Germline V gene sequence: CDR1 LGHNT, CDR2 FRNRAP. The ends lost 0 bases at V and 7 bases at J; junction bases unmatched: 17. The chain's CDR3 is CASGLVLGGDSPRGGYTF. CDR3 in DNA: TGTGCTAGTGGTTTGGTACTAGGGGGGGACAGTCCGAGGGGTGGCTACACCTTC.

A word on this clone: Other nucleotide sequences in the sample specify the same CDR3. The genes are TRBV18 and TRBJ1-6; 7 bases fit TRBD1. CDR1 is KGHSH, CDR2 LQKENI, per germline. J gave up 7 bases and V 3 bases, and 6 bases lay outside the gene matches. CDR3 length: 15 residues. CDR3 protein: CASSPTGQRNSPLHF. CDR3 sequence (DNA): TGTGCCAGCTCACCGACGGGACAGCGAAATTCACCCCTCCACTTT. Drawing the rest from reference TRBV18 and TRBJ1-6, the complete variable domain is NAGVMQNPRHLVRRRGQEARLRCSPMKGHSHVYWYRQLPEEGLKFMVYLQKENIIDESGMPKERFSAEFPKEGPSILRIQQVVRGDSAAYFCASSPTGQRNSPLHFGNGTRLTVT.

The CDR3 is CASSQDLRTGVTGELFF. DNA for the CDR3: TGCGCCAGCAGCCAAGATCTTAGGACAGGGGTTACCGGGGAGCTGTTTTTT. The V gene is TRBV4-3, the J gene TRBJ2-2; 9 positions match TRBD1. This CDR3 contains 17 residues. Germline V gene lookup returns CDR1 LGHNA and CDR2 YSLEER. After removal of 0 bases from V and 5 bases from J, the junction contained 7 bases not matched to a gene.

The V gene is TRBV5-4, the J gene TRBJ1-1, with D maybe TRBD1 (6 bases). CDR1 is SGHNT and CDR2 is YYREEE in the germline V gene (reference sequence). The V gene lost 5 bases and the J gene lost 1 base, with 18 bases spanning the gap. The CDR3 runs 16 residues. Here the CDR3 DNA reads TGTGCCAGCAGTTTCGGGGTACAGGGTGGGAACACTGAAGCTTTCTTT. This codes for CASSFGVQGGNTEAFF.

The chain uses TRBV18 and TRBJ2-1; D remains unclear. There are 16 residues in the CDR3. Germline V gene data show CDR1 as KGHSH and CDR2 as LQKENI. Trimming removed 0 bases at V and 6 bases at J, with 15 bases between. The CDR3 protein is CASSPPDLFPRNEQFF. For the CDR3, the DNA is TGTGCCAGCTCACCACCGGACCTATTCCCCCGCAATGAGCAGTTCTTC.

V is TRBV30 and J is TRBJ2-1; 8 bases match TRBD1. The V gene's germline CDR1 is GTSNPN and CDR2 SVGIG (reference sequence). CDR3 size: 14 residues. V was pared by 0 bases and J by 12 bases, with 10 bases of the junction left unmatched. CDR3 sequence: CAWSVSAGGGVQFF. As DNA, the CDR3 is TGTGCCTGGAGTGTATCGGCAGGGGGCGGGGTGCAGTTCTTC.

This chain links TRBV6-2 or TRBV6-3 with TRBJ1-6; D gene unclear. Germline V CDR1 and CDR2: MNHEY, SVGEGT. V was trimmed by 6 bases and J by 0 bases, leaving 15 bases between them. The CDR3 is 17 residues long. For the CDR3, the DNA is TGTGCCAGCAGCCCAGGACGCCTGAGCTCCTATAATTCACCCCTCCACTTT. This translates into CASSPGRLSSYNSPLHF.

The chain uses TRBV3-1 (or the pseudogene TRBV3-2) and TRBJ2-1; D might be TRBD1 (6 bases). This CDR3 region has 16 residues. In germline, CDR1 is LGHDT, CDR2 YNNKEL (reference sequence). Trimming shortened V by 0 bases and J by 3 bases, and 12 bases separated the two germline ends. The CDR3: CASSQDQGPNYNEQFF. For the CDR3, the DNA is TGTGCCAGCAGCCAAGATCAGGGGCCAAACTACAATGAGCAGTTCTTC.

V usage is TRBV5-5 and J usage is TRBJ1-3, with D unclear. Trimming pared 0 bases from V and 0 bases from J, leaving 10 bases between. The CDR3 extends over 16 amino acids. Germline-derived CDR1 and CDR2 are SGHKS and YYEKEE (reference sequence). The CDR3 protein is CASSLGITDSGNTIYF. CDR3 nucleotides: TGTGCCAGCAGCTTGGGAATTACAGACTCTGGAAACACCATATATTTT.

The chain recombines TRBV4-1 with TRBJ2-3, with TRBD2 matching 7 bases. The CDR3 loop spans 16 amino acids. Germline-derived CDR1 and CDR2 are MGHRA and YSYEKL. V lost 6 bases to trimming and J lost 0 bases; unmatched junction nucleotides: 9. The CDR3 DNA is TGCGCCAGCAGAGGACTAGGGGTAACTAGCACAGATACGCAGTATTTT. This translates into CASRGLGVTSTDTQYF.

The J gene is TRBJ2-3, the V gene TRBV7-8, with D possibly being TRBD1 (5 bases). Deletions cut 5 bases from V and 6 bases from J, with 6 bases between. This CDR3 comprises 11 residues. The germline CDR1 and CDR2 sequences are SGHVS and FQNEAQ. Here the CDR3 DNA reads TGTGCCAGCAGCCAGGGTGATACGCAGTATTTT. Its protein product is CASSQGDTQYF.

The chain is built from TRBV19 and TRBJ2-7; 8 bases are a match to TRBD1. Germline values: CDR1 LNHDA, CDR2 SQIVND (reference sequence). The CDR3 totals 13 residues. V shed 5 bases and J 6 bases; nucleotides not matched to a gene: 6. The CDR3 is CASSWVTGGEQYF. In DNA, the CDR3 is TGTGCCAGTAGTTGGGTAACAGGGGGCGAGCAGTACTTC.

The chain links TRBV5-6 to TRBJ1-4; 8 bases are a match to TRBD1. This CDR3 contains 15 residues. V was pared by 4 bases and J by 8 bases, with 10 bases of the junction left unmatched. CDR1 SGHDT and CDR2 YYEEEE come from the germline V gene. The CDR3 sequence: CASSRQGKGWEKLFF. The CDR3 region has the DNA TGTGCCAGCAGCCGACAGGGGAAGGGTTGGGAAAAACTGTTTTTT.

A remark on this clone: Other DNA sequences within the sample encode an identical CDR3. The chain links TRBV5-1 to TRBJ1-5; 7 bases align to TRBD1. CDR1 is SGHRS, CDR2 YFSETQ, per germline. This CDR3 contains 14 residues. Unmatched junction bases numbered 2, after V lost 0 bases and J lost 5 bases. CDR3 sequence reads: CASSLGTGDQPQHF. CDR3 nucleotides: TGCGCCAGCAGCTTGGGCACAGGGGATCAGCCCCAGCATTTT.

The gene calls are TRBV25-1 and TRBJ2-7; a weak D match, TRBD2 (5 bases). Trimming left V 1 base short and J 3 bases short, with 16 bases between. The CDR3 contains 16 residues. Per germline, CDR1 MGHDK and CDR2 SYGVNS. The CDR3 DNA is TGTGCCAGCAGTGAATCCACCCCGGGAAAGGGCTACGAGCAGTACTTC. The encoded protein is CASSESTPGKGYEQYF.

The rearrangement uses TRBV6-4 and TRBJ1-1, with D perhaps matching TRBD1 (5 bases). Trimming stripped 5 bases from V and 1 base from J, with 11 bases between. This CDR3 spans 14 amino acids. Germline CDR1 reads MRHNA; CDR2 reads SNTAGT. The CDR3 sequence is CASSPTEENTEAFF. CDR3 nucleotide sequence: TGTGCCAGCAGTCCGACAGAGGAGAACACTGAAGCTTTCTTT.

This clone occurred once. This chain connects TRBV28 to TRBJ1-2, with D hard to call. The CDR3 length is 12 residues. V was pared by 9 bases and J by 2 bases, with 10 bases between. Germline loops: CDR1 MDHEN, CDR2 SYDVKM. This chain's CDR3 is CASTGQNYGYTF. CDR3 coding DNA: TGTGCCAGTACCGGCCAGAACTATGGCTACACCTTC.

The V and J genes are TRBV15 and TRBJ2-7; 8 bases match TRBD2. The V gene end was trimmed by 4 bases and the J gene end by 6 bases; junction bases not matched to a gene: 5. This CDR3 spans 13 amino acids. Per the germline V gene, CDR1 is LNHNV and CDR2 is YYDKDF (reference sequence). Here the CDR3 DNA reads TGTGCCACCAGCACTGGACTAGCTGGCGAGCAGTACTTC. Its translation: CATSTGLAGEQYF.

The chain has TRBV3-1 (or the pseudogene TRBV3-2) and TRBJ2-7; D not certain. Germline CDR1 reads LGHDT; CDR2 reads YNNKEL (reference sequence). V was clipped by 0 bases and J by 1 base, with 10 bases between them. This CDR3 has 15 residues. CDR3 DNA sequence: TGTGCCAGCAGCCAAGACCCCGGCGCATCCTACGAGCAGTACTTC. This sequence encodes CASSQDPGASYEQYF.

The rearrangement uses TRBV18 and TRBJ1-6; no clear D gene. The CDR3 spans 16 residues. Germline values: CDR1 KGHSH, CDR2 LQKENI. V was pared by 0 bases and J by 7 bases, with 13 bases between. CDR3 sequence (DNA): TGTGCCAGCTCACCACCAAATTCCCAGGAGAATTCACCCCTCCACTTT. This codes for CASSPPNSQENSPLHF.

V usage is TRBV30 and J usage is TRBJ1-1; D unclear. This CDR3 spans 13 amino acids. Germline V gene sequence: CDR1 GTSNPN, CDR2 SVGIG (reference sequence). The CDR3 spells CGYGPISNTEAFF. The CDR3 DNA follows: TGTGGATATGGGCCGATTTCGAACACTGAAGCTTTCTTT.

The V gene is TRBV5-5, the J gene TRBJ1-4; D is unclear. Trimming removed 0 bases from V and 0 bases from J, with 9 bases in between. CDR3 length: 16 amino acids. Germline values: CDR1 SGHKS, CDR2 YYEKEE (reference sequence). The CDR3 region is CASSLDGTSTNEKLFF. The CDR3 DNA follows: TGTGCCAGCAGCTTGGACGGAACATCAACTAATGAAAAACTGTTTTTT.

The chain has TRBV5-1 and TRBJ1-1, with D maybe TRBD1 (6 bases). This CDR3 comprises 15 residues. The V end lost 0 bases, the J end lost 5 bases, and 14 bases lay between the germline ends. The V gene's germline CDR1 is SGHRS and CDR2 YFSETQ. CDR3 bases: TGCGCCAGCAGCTTGGACCTACAGGGTGGGACTGAAGCTTTCTTT. The encoded protein is CASSLDLQGGTEAFF.

V and J are TRBV27 and TRBJ2-2; the D gene is possibly TRBD2 (5 bases). The CDR3 length is 11 residues. V shed 10 bases and J shed 5 bases, with 8 bases lying between them. Germline assignment: CDR1 MNHEY and CDR2 SMNVEV (reference sequence). CDR3 bases: TGTGCCACCCGCGGGACCGGGGAGCTGTTTTTT. This gives the protein CATRGTGELFF.

The genes are TRBV7-2 and TRBJ2-3, with D unclear. The CDR3 contains 14 residues. Germline CDR1 and CDR2: SGHTA and FQGNSA. V shed 3 bases and J shed 2 bases, with 9 bases lying between them. The CDR3 protein is CASSLVGYTDTQYF. CDR3 nucleotides: TGTGCCAGCAGCTTGGTGGGGTACACAGATACGCAGTATTTT.